This TCR beta chain was sequenced for a study of cytomegalovirus exposure and HLA in healthy donors. Germline lookup yields CDR1 SSHAT and CDR2 FNYEAQ (reference sequence). CDR3 length: 15 amino acids. Both 60 Vbeta primers and 13 Jbeta primers went into the PCR. Some clones are missing from TCRdb's copy, which holds only in-frame ones; the method was immunoSEQ multiplex PCR. This table has 80,000 to 100,000 clones, around 68% appearing once. Turning to this clone: One end of the junction fails to match germline, which may point to a read error.

The TCR was taken from a man in his fifties or sixties in good health and CMV-seronegative. This rearrangement joins TRBV7-7 to TRBJ2-1; 9 bases map to TRBD1. Sequenced material: PBMCs. The CDR3 DNA reads as TGTGCTAGCATGCCCGGGACAGGGTCCTACAATGAGCAGTTCTTC. It encodes CASMPGTGSYNEQFF.